This passage covers 14 T cell receptor beta chains from one sample sequenced in a study of CXCR3-negative and CXCR3-positive naive CD8 T cells. Whole-study results and caveats: Researchers report that CXCR3-positive naive cells carry more hydrophobic TRB CDR3s than CXCR3-negative naive cells.

The TRB libraries of cDNA were built by UMI-labeled 5' RACE. TCRdb re-called the 5' RACE reads and shows each CDR3 protein once, DNA omitted. The sample has 150,000 to 180,000 distinct CDR3 sequences; the top ten hold less than 0.55%. No antigen has been identified for these receptors. Specimen: naive CXCR3+ CD8+ T cells from blood. This sample's subset: CD45RO-CCR7+CD27+CD95- naive CD8+ T cells expressing CXCR3 (TNR3+). These receptors were collected from a human donor in good health. Some clones in this sample may be carry-over from other donors' samples.

The rearrangement uses TRBV28 and TRBJ2-1; lacking DNA, the TRBD2 call made by TCRdb goes unchecked. The germline gives CDR1 MDHEN, CDR2 SYDVKM. CDR3 size: 15 residues. This CDR3 is CASSFPPGSGIHPFF.

This rearrangement joins TRBV7-8 to TRBJ2-7; the D call of TRBD2 rests on TCRdb alone, since no DNA is present to check it. Germline CDR1 and CDR2: SGHVS and FQNEAQ. The CDR3 loop spans 15 amino acids. CDR3 residues: CASSFLTSGSYEQYF.

V is TRBV27 and J is TRBJ1-2; TCRdb lists TRBD1, though no DNA is available to test this call. The CDR3 extends over 14 amino acids. Germline loops: CDR1 MNHEY, CDR2 SMNVEV (reference sequence). This CDR3 reads CASMPQGAHYGYTF.

The genes are TRBV3-1 and TRBJ2-1. The germline V gene has CDR1 LGHDT and CDR2 YNNKEL (reference sequence). This CDR3 contains 16 residues. The CDR3 is CASSQDSGSSYNEQFF.

This chain links TRBV6-5 with TRBJ1-6; TCRdb selects TRBD1, and the lack of DNA leaves this call unchecked. CDR1 is MNHEY and CDR2 is SVGAGI in the germline V gene. The CDR3 contains 19 residues. The CDR3 is CASSYQQGPSIKYNSPLHF.

The V and J genes are TRBV11-3 and TRBJ2-2; TCRdb's D call of TRBD1 is untestable without DNA. This CDR3 is built from 14 residues. Germline-derived CDR1 and CDR2 are SGHNT and YENEEA. This CDR3 is CASSPRPGTGELFF. Drawing the rest from reference TRBV11-3 and TRBJ2-2, the complete variable domain is EAGVVQSPRYKIIEKKQPVAFWCNPISGHNTLYWYLQNLGQGPELLIRYENEEAVDDSQLPKDRFSAERLKGVDSTLKIQPAELGDSAVYLCASSPRPGTGELFFGEGSRLTVL.

The V and J genes are TRBV2 and TRBJ2-3. The CDR3 sequence is 13 residues long. CDR1 is SNHLY, CDR2 FYNNEI, per germline. CDR3 amino acids: CASSDGSTDTQYF.

This chain links TRBV7-9 with TRBJ2-3; TCRdb gives TRBD2 as the D gene, but with no DNA this cannot be confirmed. This CDR3 is 15 amino acids long. The germline CDR1 and CDR2 sequences are SEHNR and FQNEAQ (reference sequence). CDR3 sequence: CASSRDSFIADTQYF.

The chain carries TRBV29-1 and TRBJ2-3; the D gene TCRdb calls, TRBD2, cannot be checked with no DNA. CDR3 length: 15 residues. Germline V gene sequence: CDR1 SQVTM, CDR2 ANQGSEA. This chain's CDR3 is CSAALASGSTDTQYF.

The CDR3 spells CASSSEGTSGRDTQYF. This chain joins TRBV9 and TRBJ2-3; no DNA is available, so the TRBD2 call from TCRdb remains unchecked. Germline-derived CDR1 and CDR2 are SGDLS and YYNGEE. The CDR3 runs to 16 residues.

The chain joins TRBV29-1 to TRBJ2-3. CDR1 and CDR2 from the germline V gene are SQVTM and ANQGSEA. This CDR3 contains 14 residues. CDR3 amino acids: CSVVSDYLTDTQYF.

CDR3 residues: CASSQDVTGREIPYEQYF. The rearrangement uses TRBV4-1 and TRBJ2-7; no DNA is available, so the TRBD2 call from TCRdb remains unchecked. The CDR3 sequence is 18 residues long. Germline assignment: CDR1 MGHRA and CDR2 YSYEKL.

CDR3 region: CASSIGAGAYNEQFF. The chain combines TRBV11-3 with TRBJ2-1; TCRdb calls TRBD2, which cannot be checked without DNA. The CDR3 covers 15 residues. Germline V gives CDR1 SGHNT, CDR2 YENEEA.

The chain recombines TRBV7-9 with TRBJ2-7; no DNA is available, so the TRBD1 call from TCRdb remains unchecked. The CDR3 runs 14 residues. Looked up from germline, CDR1 is SEHNR and CDR2 is FQNEAQ (reference sequence). CDR3 amino acids: CASSQTGQWAEQYF.